Listed here are 27 T cell receptor beta chains from one sample, sequenced in a study of breast tumors, draining lymph nodes, adjacent tissues. TCRdb recomputed calls from the multiplex PCR reads with MiXCR, one row per CDR3 protein. Seen here are about 270,000 distinct CDR3 sequences, about 30% observed once, and the top ten hold approximately 1%. Axillary draining lymph nodes of breast cancer patients supplied the node samples. The sample taken for sequencing was axillary lymph node tissue. The receptors come from a female donor with breast cancer. Some clones in this sample may be carry-over from other donors' samples.

This clonotype was seen a few times. This sequence may be a read error, since a much larger clone differs from it by one base. The V call is TRBV7-9, the J call TRBJ2-3; 11 bases fit TRBD2. Germline V gives CDR1 SEHNR, CDR2 FQNEAQ (reference sequence). The CDR3 has 17 amino acids. The CDR3 nucleotides read TGTGCCAGCAGCTTGAGGCAACTAGCGGGAGCCACAGATCCGCAGTATTTT. Translated: CASSLRQLAGATDPQYF.

The CDR3 DNA follows: TGTGCCAGCAGGGCCGACGGGGGCGGCTACAATGAGCAGTTCTTC. This translates into CASRADGGGYNEQFF. The chain carries TRBV28 and TRBJ2-1, with D perhaps being TRBD1 or TRBD2 (6 bases each). The V and J ends lost 6 bases and 3 bases respectively, with 15 bases between them. Germline V lookup: CDR1 MDHEN, CDR2 SYDVKM. This CDR3 is 15 amino acids long.

The rearrangement uses TRBV5-1 and TRBJ1-1; 9 bases fit TRBD1. J was trimmed by 2 bases and V by 0 bases; bases with no gene match: 5. This CDR3 region has 16 residues. CDR1 and CDR2 (germline): SGHRS, YFSETQ. The CDR3 here is CASSLVTGGINTEAFF. CDR3 bases: TGCGCCAGCAGCTTGGTAACAGGGGGCATAAACACTGAAGCTTTCTTT. Full variable domain (outside the CDR3, taken from reference TRBV5-1 and TRBJ1-1): KAGVTQTPRYLIKTRGQQVTLSCSPISGHRSVSWYQQTPGQGLQFLFEYFSETQRNKGNFPGRFSGRQFSNSRSEMNVSTLELGDSALYLCASSLVTGGINTEAFFGQGTRLTVV.

The chain links TRBV12-3 or TRBV12-4 to TRBJ2-3; 7 bases map to TRBD2. CDR3 length: 19 residues. The V and J ends lost 5 bases and 1 base, in that order; junction bases with no gene match: 18. In DNA form, the CDR3 reads TGTGCCAGCAGTGCTAGAGATCGGCGGGAGATGAGCGGCACAGATACGCAGTATTTT. It specifies CASSARDRREMSGTDTQYF.

In this sample, this clonotype turned up many times. This chain joins TRBV20-1 and TRBJ1-3; the D gene is possibly TRBD1 (5 bases). Trimming removed 1 base at V and 8 bases at J, with 12 bases between. The germline V gene has CDR1 DFQATT and CDR2 SNEGSKA (reference sequence). CDR3 length: 13 residues. The CDR3 protein is CSARGQGRDTIYF. CDR3 nucleotide sequence: TGCAGTGCTAGAGGGCAGGGCAGAGACACCATATATTTT.

This clonotype was seen at least ten times. The chain employs TRBV10-3 and TRBJ1-4, with D possibly matching TRBD1 (5 bases). Germline V gene data show CDR1 as ENHRY and CDR2 as SYGVKD. Trimming removed 10 bases from V and 4 bases from J, with 19 bases in between. The CDR3 has 15 amino acids. The CDR3 reads CATSPGTTYNEKLFF. The CDR3 region has the DNA TGTGCCACATCCCCAGGGACTACCTATAATGAAAAACTGTTTTTT.

This clonotype was observed at least ten times. V and J are TRBV4-3 and TRBJ1-6; D gene ambiguous. The CDR3 length is 15 residues. With 5 bases removed from V and 8 bases from J, the gap between germline ends came to 16 bases. Germline V gene data show CDR1 as LGHNA and CDR2 as YSLEER. CDR3 residues: CASSEGIGGHSPLHF. CDR3 in DNA: TGCGCCAGCAGCGAAGGGATAGGTGGGCATTCACCCCTCCACTTT.

The J gene is TRBJ2-1, the V gene TRBV11-3, with D possibly TRBD2 on 5 matching bases. The CDR3 has 15 residues. Trimming removed 5 bases at V and 5 bases at J, with 16 bases between. Germline lookup yields CDR1 SGHNT and CDR2 YENEEA. DNA of the CDR3: TGTGCCAGCAGCAAGGTCGGCGGGTATAACAATGAGCAGTTCTTC. Translating it yields CASSKVGGYNNEQFF.

This clonotype was recorded at least ten times. V is TRBV7-8 and J is TRBJ1-6; D is uncertain. Trimming took off 3 bases at V and 7 bases at J, with 13 bases between the two ends. The CDR3 loop spans 15 amino acids. Germline V gene data show CDR1 as SGHVS and CDR2 as FQNEAQ. In DNA, the CDR3 is TGTGCCAGCAGCTTGTTTTTATCGGGGAATTCACCCCTCCACTTT. Its protein is CASSLFLSGNSPLHF. Drawing the rest from reference TRBV7-8 and TRBJ1-6, the complete variable domain is GAGVSQSPRYKVAKRGQDVALRCDPISGHVSLFWYQQALGQGPEFLTYFQNEAQLDKSGLPSDRFFAERPEGSVSTLKIQRTQQEDSAVYLCASSLFLSGNSPLHFGNGTRLTVT.

The chain combines TRBV12-3 or TRBV12-4 with TRBJ1-2; no definite D call. Trimming pared 6 bases from V and 2 bases from J, leaving 10 bases between. The CDR3 is 13 amino acids. In DNA, the CDR3 is TGTGCCAGCAGGTTCTCTGGGAACTATGGCTACACCTTC. This translates into CASRFSGNYGYTF.

This clonotype was seen ten or more times. The chain combines TRBV12-3 or TRBV12-4 with TRBJ1-2, with D perhaps matching TRBD1 (5 bases). CDR3 length equals 13 residues. Between the trimmed V and J ends, which lost 6 bases and 3 bases, there was a span of 11 bases. The DNA for the CDR3 is TGTGCCAGCAGGGAGACAGTGGACTATGGCTACACCTTC. It is translated as CASRETVDYGYTF.

This clonotype was observed once. The junction shows a germline mismatch at one end, possibly a read error. The chain couples TRBV7-8 to TRBJ2-5; possibly TRBD2 for D (5 bases). The V gene's germline CDR1 is SGHVS and CDR2 FQNEAQ. The CDR3 loop spans 14 amino acids. CDR3 nucleotide sequence: TGTACCAGCAGCTTGGACGGGGTTCAAGAGACCCAGTACTTC. It encodes CTSSLDGVQETQYF.

This clonotype was seen a handful of times. V is TRBV6-1 and J is TRBJ1-2, with D perhaps TRBD1 (6 bases). The CDR3 sequence is 14 residues long. V lost 6 bases and J lost 2, with 13 bases in between. Germline values: CDR1 MNHNS, CDR2 SASEGT. The CDR3 sequence: CASSPVTGNYGYTF. The CDR3 bases are TGTGCCAGCAGCCCCGTAACAGGGAACTATGGCTACACCTTC.

This clonotype showed up many times. The chain combines TRBV11-2 with TRBJ1-3, with D unclear. V lost 1 base, J lost 12 bases, and 13 bases lay in between. Germline V gene lookup returns CDR1 SGHAT and CDR2 FQNNGV. This CDR3 has 13 residues. In nucleotides, the CDR3 is TGTGCCAGCAGCTTAGGCTACCGCTCGGTCATATATTTT. Its translation: CASSLGYRSVIYF. Complete variable domain (other parts from reference TRBV11-2 and TRBJ1-3): EAGVAQSPRYKIIEKRQSVAFWCNPISGHATLYWYQQILGQGPKLLIQFQNNGVVDDSQLPKDRFSAERLKGVDSTLKIQPAKLEDSAVYLCASSLGYRSVIYFGEGSWLTVV.

This clonotype occurred many times. The chain recombines TRBV20-1 with TRBJ2-5; D call uncertain. CDR1 is DFQATT and CDR2 is SNEGSKA in the germline V gene (reference sequence). V lost 3 bases to trimming and J lost 1 base, with 15 bases between them. The CDR3 totals 15 residues. This chain's CDR3 is CSARGMERFQETQYF. The CDR3 DNA follows: TGCAGTGCTAGGGGAATGGAGCGATTCCAAGAGACCCAGTACTTC.

This clonotype was detected ten times or more. As DNA, the CDR3 is TGCAGTGCTAGGGGACAGGCCGACTACGAGCAGTACTTC. It encodes CSARGQADYEQYF. The rearrangement joins TRBV20-1 to TRBJ2-7; TRBD1 aligns across 8 bases. J lost 3 bases, V lost 3 bases, and 4 bases had no gene match. The germline CDR1 and CDR2 sequences are DFQATT and SNEGSKA (reference sequence). This CDR3 region has 13 residues.

About this clonotype: A much larger clone differs from this one at a single base, so this may be a read error. The chain joins TRBV12-3 or TRBV12-4 to TRBJ2-1; 8 positions agree with TRBD2. This CDR3 is 11 amino acids long. CDR3 residues: CASSKLAERFF. In DNA, the CDR3 is TGTGCCAGCAGTAAACTAGCGGAGCGGTTCTTC.

This clonotype came up many times. The V call is TRBV30, the J call TRBJ1-6; D is ambiguous. CDR1 GTSNPN and CDR2 SVGIG come from the germline V gene (reference sequence). The V gene lost 4 bases and the J gene lost 7 bases, with 5 bases spanning the gap. This CDR3 is 11 amino acids long. The CDR3 coding sequence is TGTGCCTGGAACACAAATTCACCCCTCCACTTT. It is translated as CAWNTNSPLHF.

This clonotype was seen at least ten times. The chain has TRBV11-3 and TRBJ2-5; 10 bases map to TRBD2. Germline CDR1 reads SGHNT; CDR2 reads YENEEA. The CDR3 has 16 amino acids. J lost 5 bases, V lost 1 base, and 7 bases had no gene match. CDR3 DNA sequence: TGTGCCAGCAGCTTAGCGGCCGGTAGCGGGAGGGAGACCCAGTACTTC. Its translation is CASSLAAGSGRETQYF. Together with reference TRBV11-3 and TRBJ2-5, the CDR3 gives the full variable domain: EAGVVQSPRYKIIEKKQPVAFWCNPISGHNTLYWYLQNLGQGPELLIRYENEEAVDDSQLPKDRFSAERLKGVDSTLKIQPAELGDSAVYLCASSLAAGSGRETQYFGPGTRLLVL.

As concerns this clonotype: This clone may be a read error of a much larger clone one base away. The gene calls are TRBV9 and TRBJ2-1, with D possibly being TRBD2 (5 bases). The V gene lost 0 bases and the J gene lost 9 bases, with 16 bases spanning the gap. The CDR3 has 15 amino acids. Germline CDR1 and CDR2: SGDLS and YYNGEE. The CDR3 here is CASSVDVVGVGEQFF. The CDR3 nucleotides read TGTGCCAGCAGCGTAGACGTAGTGGGAGTGGGTGAGCAGTTCTTC.

Comment on this clonotype: Being one base from a much bigger clone, this may be a read error. The J gene is TRBJ2-1, the V gene TRBV2; 9 bases fit TRBD1. Germline-derived CDR1 and CDR2 are SNHLY and FYNNEI. V trimming: 5 bases; J trimming: 0 bases; junction bases outside the gene matches: 8. The length of the CDR3 is 17 residues. The CDR3 here is CASSLGQGRASYNEQFF. The CDR3 nucleotides are TGTGCCAGCAGTCTAGGACAGGGGCGAGCCTCCTACAATGAGCAGTTCTTC.

This clonotype was observed many times. The rearrangement links TRBV11-1 to TRBJ1-2; D may be TRBD1 (5 bases). The CDR3 spans 14 residues. V lost 5 bases, J lost 3 bases, and 13 bases lay in between. Germline CDR1 reads SGHAT; CDR2 reads FQDESV (reference sequence). The CDR3: CASSPGIRDYGYTF. CDR3 sequence (DNA): TGTGCCAGCAGCCCTGGGATCAGGGACTATGGCTACACCTTC.

This clonotype has just a few counts. The J gene is TRBJ1-2, the V gene TRBV4-3, with a tentative D call TRBD1 (5 bases). CDR3 length: 17 residues. Germline CDR1 and CDR2: LGHNA and YSLEER. V lost 0 bases to trimming and J lost 4 bases, with 18 bases between them. The CDR3 sequence is CASSQDYSGTEPYGYTF. The CDR3, as DNA: TGCGCCAGCAGCCAAGATTACAGCGGGACGGAACCCTATGGCTACACCTTC.

This clonotype was counted between two and nine times. The chain has TRBV30 and TRBJ2-1; D not certain. CDR3 size: 13 residues. CDR1 and CDR2 from the germline V gene are GTSNPN and SVGIG (reference sequence). Trimming stripped 4 bases from V and 4 bases from J, with 11 bases between. The chain's CDR3 is CAWNASPYNEQFF. The CDR3 nucleotides read TGTGCCTGGAATGCAAGCCCGTACAATGAGCAGTTCTTC. The full variable domain, in which reference TRBV30 and TRBJ2-1 provide the parts outside the CDR3, is SQTIHQWPATLVQPVGSPLSLECTVEGTSNPNLYWYRQAAGRGLQLLFYSVGIGQISSEVPQNLSASRPQDRQFILSSKKLLLSDSGFYLCAWNASPYNEQFFGPGTRLTVL.

The chain has TRBV4-2 and TRBJ1-5; D call uncertain. V was shortened by 5 bases and J by 11 bases, with 19 bases between the two germline ends. Germline assignment: CDR1 LGHNA and CDR2 YNFKEQ. CDR3 length: 14 amino acids. CDR3 loop: CASSSDYREETQHF. The DNA of the CDR3 is TGTGCCAGCAGCTCAGACTACAGAGAAGAGACCCAGCATTTT.

With respect to this clonotype: At one end the junction does not follow the germline gene, possibly because of a read error. The V call is TRBV6-2 or TRBV6-3, the J call TRBJ1-1, with TRBD1 matching over 10 bases. Germline loops: CDR1 MNHEY, CDR2 SVGEGT. The CDR3 totals 14 residues. DNA of the CDR3: TGTGCCAGCAGCCGGACAGGGGGGAACGCTGAAGCTTTCTTT. This codes for CASSRTGGNAEAFF.

The CDR3 DNA sequence: TGTGCCAGCAGCTTGGTTCCCGCCGTCCCTGAGCAGTTCTTC. Its translation: CASSLVPAVPEQFF. This rearrangement joins TRBV5-4 to TRBJ2-1; D is uncertain. The V gene's germline CDR1 is SGHNT and CDR2 YYREEE (reference sequence). Between the trimmed V and J ends, which lost 0 bases and 9 bases, there was a span of 13 bases. The CDR3 has 14 residues.